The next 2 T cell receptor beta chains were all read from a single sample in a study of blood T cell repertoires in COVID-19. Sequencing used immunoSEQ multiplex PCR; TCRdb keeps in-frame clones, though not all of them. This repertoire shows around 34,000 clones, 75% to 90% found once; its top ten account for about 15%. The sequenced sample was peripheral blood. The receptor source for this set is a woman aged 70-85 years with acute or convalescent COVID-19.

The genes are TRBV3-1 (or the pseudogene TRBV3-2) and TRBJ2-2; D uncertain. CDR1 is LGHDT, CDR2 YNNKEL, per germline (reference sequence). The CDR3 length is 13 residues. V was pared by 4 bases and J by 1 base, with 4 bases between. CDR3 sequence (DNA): TGTGCCAGCAGCCCCGGGAACACCGGGGAGCTGTTTTTT. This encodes CASSPGNTGELFF.

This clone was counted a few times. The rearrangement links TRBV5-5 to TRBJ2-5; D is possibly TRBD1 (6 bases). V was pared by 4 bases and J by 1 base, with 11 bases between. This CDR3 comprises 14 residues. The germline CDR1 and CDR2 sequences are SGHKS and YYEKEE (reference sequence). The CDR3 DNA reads TGTGCCAGCAGCCCCTGGACAGTCCAAGAGACCCAGTACTTC. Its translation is CASSPWTVQETQYF.